This TCR beta chain was retrieved from a study of shared clonotypes between healthy human individuals. Only CD45RO-negative cells positively selected for CCR7 counted as naive CD8 cells, so terminally differentiated effector memory CD45RA+ cells were excluded. Regarding this clone: No antigen is known for it.

In replicate PCRs of sorted subsets, roughly 200 ng DNA, about 30,000 T cell genomes, was used. In the original analysis: With immunoSEQ giving junction-only sequences and no quality scores, filtering differed. Clones were read by immunoSEQ multiplex PCR, and TCRdb kept only the in-frame ones, dropping some. That table furnishes V, J and clone size, whereas the DNA furnished D and trimming. The table includes hundreds of thousands of clones, roughly 95% detected once. The CDR3 totals 12 residues. With 2 bases removed from V and 11 bases from J, the gap between germline ends came to 12 bases. Germline V gene lookup returns CDR1 PRHDT and CDR2 FYEKMQ (reference sequence). Study results and limitations: A limitation of the genetic and exposure-history diversity represented arose from few donors. Generation probabilities were higher for clonotypes shared across all four sorted-subset donors than for unshared ones.

The sequenced sample was naive CD8+ T cells sorted from blood. This clonotype was sampled from a woman aged 25 to 39 in good health. The rearrangement joins TRBV13 to TRBJ2-5; perhaps TRBD2 as D (5 bases). The CDR3 loop reads CASSLLGGEQYF. The CDR3 DNA is TGTGCCAGCAGCTTACTTGGAGGAGAACAGTACTTC.